These 16 T cell receptor beta chains were sequenced from one sample in a study of blood T cell repertoires in COVID-19. Here immunoSEQ multiplex PCR was the method, and the copy in TCRdb shows in-frame clones only, minus some. The sample records about 100,000 clones, about 80% being singletons. Sequenced material: peripheral blood. These receptors originate from a man in his 70s with active or convalescent COVID-19.

There are many counts of this clone. The chain recombines TRBV18 with TRBJ2-2; the match to TRBD1 covers 7 bases. CDR3 length equals 16 residues. With 4 bases clipped from V and 0 bases from J, the junction kept 5 bases outside the gene matches. The germline V gene has CDR1 KGHSH and CDR2 LQKENI. The CDR3 region has the DNA TGTGCCAGCTCACTCGACAGGGCAGCGAACACCGGGGAGCTGTTTTTT. This translates into CASSLDRAANTGELFF.

The gene calls are TRBV5-1 and TRBJ1-4, with 9 bases lining up with TRBD1. There are 15 residues in the CDR3. Trimming cost V 5 bases and J 3 bases; bases outside gene matches: 5. Germline CDR1 is SGHRS and CDR2 is YFSETQ. The CDR3 sequence: CASSWGQGSNEKLFF. The CDR3 DNA reads as TGCGCCAGCAGTTGGGGACAGGGATCTAATGAAAAACTGTTTTTT. The whole variable domain, remainder taken from reference TRBV5-1 and TRBJ1-4, is KAGVTQTPRYLIKTRGQQVTLSCSPISGHRSVSWYQQTPGQGLQFLFEYFSETQRNKGNFPGRFSGRQFSNSRSEMNVSTLELGDSALYLCASSWGQGSNEKLFFGSGTQLSVL.

The chain has TRBV2 and TRBJ1-2, with 8 bases that match TRBD1. The CDR3 has 15 residues. The germline CDR1 and CDR2 sequences are SNHLY and FYNNEI. V lost 0 bases and J lost 5; bases outside the gene matches: 5. CDR3 sequence: CASSEAGQGAYGYTF. The CDR3 bases are TGTGCCAGCAGTGAAGCTGGACAGGGAGCGTATGGCTACACCTTC.

In its sample, this clone was seen a few times. The rearrangement joins TRBV7-9 to TRBJ2-1; possible D gene TRBD2, 6 bases. From germline, CDR1 is SEHNR and CDR2 FQNEAQ (reference sequence). CDR3 length equals 17 residues. The V gene lost 2 bases and the J gene lost 8 bases, with 22 bases spanning the gap. For the CDR3, the DNA is TGTGCCAGCAGCTTAACGTCCCGGGACGGGAGCCGGGATGAGCAGTTCTTC. Residues: CASSLTSRDGSRDEQFF.

The chain couples TRBV6-6 to TRBJ1-1; no firm D call. Germline lookup yields CDR1 MNHNY and CDR2 SVGAGI (reference sequence). This CDR3 region has 16 residues. Trimming removed 4 bases from V and 1 base from J, with 16 bases in between. The CDR3 sequence: CASSSGSSGGNTEAFF. In nucleotides, the CDR3 is TGTGCCAGCAGTTCCGGCTCCTCGGGAGGGAACACTGAAGCTTTCTTT.

This sequence joins TRBV18 and TRBJ1-1; tentatively, D is TRBD1 (6 bases). Trimming took off 1 base at V and 1 base at J, with 10 bases between the two ends. The CDR3 spans 15 residues. Germline CDR1 reads KGHSH; CDR2 reads LQKENI. The CDR3, as DNA: TGTGCCAGCTCACCACGGGGACAAGAGAACACTGAAGCTTTCTTT. It translates to CASSPRGQENTEAFF.

The rearrangement joins TRBV6-5 to TRBJ1-5, with 8 bases aligning to TRBD1. The CDR3 runs to 14 residues. Germline values: CDR1 MNHEY, CDR2 SVGAGI. Trimming took 8 bases from V and 6 from J; bases not matched to a gene: 9. CDR3 protein: CASLAGQGGQPQHF. In nucleotides, the CDR3 is TGTGCCAGCCTTGCAGGACAGGGTGGTCAGCCCCAGCATTTT.

V and J are TRBV10-3 and TRBJ2-3, with 8 bases lining up with TRBD2. The length of the CDR3 is 18 residues. V shed 3 bases, J shed 0 bases, and the junction held 11 bases outside the gene matches. The germline CDR1 and CDR2 sequences are ENHRY and SYGVKD. DNA of the CDR3: TGTGCCATCAGTGACCCGGGTGGTAGCGGGGCCAGCACAGATACGCAGTATTTT. It specifies CAISDPGGSGASTDTQYF.

J is TRBJ2-5 and V is TRBV6-2 or TRBV6-3; perhaps TRBD2 as D (5 bases). This CDR3 region has 15 residues. V was shortened by 0 bases and J by 2 bases, with 10 bases between the two germline ends. The V gene's germline CDR1 is MNHEY and CDR2 SVGEGT. The CDR3 DNA reads as TGTGCCAGCAGTTACTCCGCGGGTTATCAAGAGACCCAGTACTTC. This gives the protein CASSYSAGYQETQYF.

The chain links TRBV4-1 to TRBJ1-6; D remains unclear. The CDR3 has 14 residues. The V and J ends lost 0 bases and 10 bases respectively, with 10 bases between them. Germline lookup yields CDR1 MGHRA and CDR2 YSYEKL. DNA of the CDR3: TGCGCCAGCAGCCAAGATACTAACCCCTCACCCCTCCACTTT. Its translation is CASSQDTNPSPLHF.

A single count supports this clone. The V call is TRBV7-9, the J call TRBJ2-1, with TRBD2 identical over 8 bases. The CDR3 covers 16 residues. The V gene's germline CDR1 is SEHNR and CDR2 FQNEAQ (reference sequence). V lost 5 bases, J lost 2 bases, and 8 bases stayed unmatched. The DNA for the CDR3 is TGTGCCAGCAGCCCTCGGCGGGGGGATACCTACAATGAGCAGTTCTTC. It specifies CASSPRRGDTYNEQFF. Supplemented by reference TRBV7-9 and TRBJ2-1, the full variable domain reads DTGVSQNPRHKITKRGQNVTFRCDPISEHNRLYWYRQTLGQGPEFLTYFQNEAQLEKSRLLSDRFSAERPKGSFSTLEIQRTEQGDSAMYLCASSPRRGDTYNEQFFGPGTRLTVL.

The rearrangement uses TRBV24-1 and TRBJ2-5; the D gene is possibly TRBD1 (5 bases). The CDR3 totals 16 residues. Per germline, CDR1 KGHDR and CDR2 SFDVKD. The ends were cut back, 0 bases at V and 1 base at J, with 11 bases in the middle. The CDR3 loop reads CATSDLLTVPQETQYF. CDR3 nucleotide sequence: TGTGCCACCAGTGATTTGCTGACAGTCCCCCAAGAGACCCAGTACTTC.

V is TRBV24-1 and J is TRBJ2-3, with D possibly being TRBD2 (5 bases). Germline lookup yields CDR1 KGHDR and CDR2 SFDVKD. The length of the CDR3 is 16 residues. V shed 0 bases and J shed 5 bases, with 14 bases lying between them. CDR3 loop: CATSDLRGPQGDTQYF. DNA for the CDR3: TGTGCCACCAGTGATTTGCGGGGTCCTCAAGGAGATACGCAGTATTTT.

This sequence joins TRBV11-2 and TRBJ1-1, with unresolved D. CDR3 length: 15 residues. CDR1 and CDR2 from the germline V gene are SGHAT and FQNNGV. V shed 4 bases and J shed 1 base, with 13 bases lying between them. This chain's CDR3 is CASSSVFRGNTEAFF. The CDR3 DNA follows: TGTGCCAGCAGCTCCGTTTTTCGGGGGAACACTGAAGCTTTCTTT.

The DNA of the CDR3 is TGTGCCAGCAGCCACCGGTTGGAGACAGGGCTGTGGGAGACCCAGTACTTC. Its protein product is CASSHRLETGLWETQYF. This sequence joins TRBV7-9 and TRBJ2-5, with 7 bases identical to TRBD1. Germline loops: CDR1 SEHNR, CDR2 FQNEAQ (reference sequence). The J segment lost 5 bases and the V segment lost 5 bases, leaving 17 bases of the junction unmatched. This CDR3 is built from 17 residues.

This chain joins TRBV28 and TRBJ1-1; perhaps TRBD1 as D (5 bases). The germline V and J ends were trimmed by 4 bases and 1 base, with 7 bases remaining between them. The CDR3 is made up of 13 amino acids. CDR1 and CDR2 from the germline V gene are MDHEN and SYDVKM. The CDR3 coding sequence is TGTGCCAGCAGTTCGACAGCGAACACTGAAGCTTTCTTT. This translates into CASSSTANTEAFF.